This T cell receptor (beta chain) was recovered during a study of identical twins. Via MiXCR, TCRdb re-called the 5' RACE reads, giving one row per CDR3 protein. In the table there are approximately 500,000 distinct CDR3 sequences, roughly a quarter of which are singletons. There are 15 residues in the CDR3. After removal of 7 bases from V and 2 bases from J, the junction contained 8 bases not matched to a gene. Germline V gene sequence: CDR1 SGHAT, CDR2 FQNNGV. This sample was also put to use in a study of T cells expressing NK-cell markers. According to that study: Repertoire data for TCR beta were derived from sorted T cells (CD3+CD56+NKG2C+, CD3+CD56+NKG2C- and CD3+CD56-NKG2C+).

The sequenced sample consisted of CD4+ T cells sorted from blood. The TCR comes from a young woman in good health. This chain connects TRBV11-2 to TRBJ2-3; the match to TRBD1 covers 8 bases. CDR3 nucleotide sequence: TGTGCCAGCAAGGTCCAGGGGGCCCCCACAGATACGCAGTATTTT. This sequence encodes CASKVQGAPTDTQYF. Full variable domain (remainder filled in from reference TRBV11-2 and TRBJ2-3): EAGVAQSPRYKIIEKRQSVAFWCNPISGHATLYWYQQILGQGPKLLIQFQNNGVVDDSQLPKDRFSAERLKGVDSTLKIQPAKLEDSAVYLCASKVQGAPTDTQYFGPGTRLTVL.